This T cell receptor (beta chain) was sequenced during a study of T cell repertoires in cytomegalovirus infection. TCRdb reprocessed the reads via MiXCR and lists one record per CDR3 protein. The table lists 230,000 or so distinct CDR3 sequences, about 40% of them singletons. As concerns this clonotype: Its matching antigen is unknown.

The germline CDR1 and CDR2 sequences are SGHAT and FQNNGV. V was pared by 0 bases and J by 6 bases, with 4 bases of the junction left unmatched. The CDR3 sequence is 15 residues long. This sample comprised CD8+ T cells from cultured PBMCs, obtained from culture after CMV antigen stimulation. V usage is TRBV11-2 and J usage is TRBJ1-2, with TRBD1 matching 10 bases. The origin of this receptor is a human donor in good health (CMV status not recorded). Some clones in this sample may be carry-over from other donors' samples. The DNA of the CDR3 is TGTGCCAGCAGCTTAGAGGGACAGGGGAGGCATGGCTACACCTTC. It yields the protein CASSLEGQGRHGYTF.